The T cell receptor (beta chain) described here comes from a study of blood T cell repertoires in COVID-19. Ages ranged from about 18 to 100 years, with residence in some 25 US areas. The germline V gene has CDR1 SGHNT and CDR2 YYREEE (reference sequence). The CDR3 length is 16 residues. V lost 4 bases to trimming and J lost 0 bases, with 11 bases between them. The assay was immunoSEQ multiplex PCR, and TCRdb's table has in-frame clones only and misses some. Here the sample spans fewer than 400,000 clones, 90% to 95% being singletons. The chain employs TRBV5-4 and TRBJ2-6, with D tentatively TRBD1 (6 bases). Sequencing input: PBMCs or T cells enriched from blood (not recorded which). The sequence was obtained from a woman between 25 and 40 years old who had been exposed to COVID-19. The CDR3 nucleotides read TGTGCCAGCAGCCGACAGGACCGCTCTGGGGCCAACGTCCTGACTTTC. Translating gives CASSRQDRSGANVLTF.